This record looks at one TCR beta chain sequence and its context. Its antigen is undetermined. Trimming removed 4 bases at V and 5 bases at J, with 14 bases between. The CDR3 loop spans 13 amino acids. Germline V CDR1 and CDR2: GTSNPN, SVGIG (reference sequence). RNA, at about 0.45 to 1 ug, was reverse transcribed with random hexamers. TCRdb reprocessed the immunoSEQ multiplex PCR reads with MiXCR, giving one entry per CDR3 protein. Found here are 150,000 to 200,000 distinct CDR3 sequences, approximately 95% of them singletons; the top ten hold roughly 0.15%. This entry belongs to a study of CD8 T cells in Susac syndrome. In the study overall: There were about six sequenced Susac syndrome patients with active disease and about 8 in remission. Broader study findings: There were some 15 Susac-specific public clones in total CD8+ repertoires and several in CD8+ TEMRA repertoires.

TEMRA cells were FACS-enriched, while CD8+ and CD4+ T cells were negatively isolated. This clonotype was sampled from a human donor with Susac syndrome. The specimen sequenced was CD8+ T cells from PBMCs. The rearrangement uses TRBV30 and TRBJ2-5; D is possibly TRBD1 or TRBD2 (6 bases each). The CDR3 nucleotides read TGTGCCTGGAACCGGGGGCCGGGCGAGACCCAGTACTTC. It specifies CAWNRGPGETQYF.